The clone carrying this T cell receptor beta chain was counted at least ten times. V shed 1 base and J 1 base; nucleotides not matched to a gene: 2. The CDR3 extends over 15 amino acids. Germline CDR1 is SQVTM and CDR2 is ANQGSEA. This entry belongs to a study of molecular identifiers for immune sequencing clone quantification. TCRdb independently ran MiXCR on the PCR reads; one entry per CDR3 protein. The table includes over 600,000 distinct CDR3 sequences, just under 20% detected once. Researchers sorted naive CD8 T cells as cells that were CD8+CD4-CCR7+CD45RA+. The TCR was taken from a human donor in good health. Some libraries in this study had Jurkat cell RNA spiked in. The chain uses TRBV29-1 and TRBJ2-1, with 9 bases that match TRBD2. Material: naive CD8+ T cells from blood, with Jurkat cell RNA spiked in. Specified subset: FACS-sorted CD8+CD4-CCR7+CD45RA+ naive T cells. CDR3 protein: CSVEGLAESYNEQFF. The CDR3 DNA sequence: TGCAGCGTTGAAGGACTAGCGGAGTCCTACAATGAGCAGTTCTTC.